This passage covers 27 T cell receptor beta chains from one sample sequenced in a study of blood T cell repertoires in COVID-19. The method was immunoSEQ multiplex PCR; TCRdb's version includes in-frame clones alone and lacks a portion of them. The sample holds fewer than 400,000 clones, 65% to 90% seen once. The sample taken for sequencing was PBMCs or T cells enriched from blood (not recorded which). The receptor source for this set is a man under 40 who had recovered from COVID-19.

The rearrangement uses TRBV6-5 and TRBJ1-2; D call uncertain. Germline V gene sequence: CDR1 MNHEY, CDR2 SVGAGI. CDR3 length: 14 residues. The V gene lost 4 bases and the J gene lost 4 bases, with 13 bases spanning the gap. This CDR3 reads CASSSPGPTYGYTF. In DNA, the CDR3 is TGTGCCAGCAGTTCGCCTGGGCCCACCTATGGCTACACCTTC.

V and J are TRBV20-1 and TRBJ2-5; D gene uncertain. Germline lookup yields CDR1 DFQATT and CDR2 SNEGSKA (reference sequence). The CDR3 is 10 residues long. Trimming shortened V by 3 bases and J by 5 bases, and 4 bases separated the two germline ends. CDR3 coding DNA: TGCAGTGCTAGCGTGGAGACCCAGTACTTC. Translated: CSASVETQYF.

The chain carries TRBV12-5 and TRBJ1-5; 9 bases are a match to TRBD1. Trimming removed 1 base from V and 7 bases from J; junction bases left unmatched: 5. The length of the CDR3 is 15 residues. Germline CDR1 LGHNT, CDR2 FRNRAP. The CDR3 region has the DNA TGTGCTAGTGGTTTGGGACAGGGGGTTGGGCAGCCCCAGCATTTT. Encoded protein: CASGLGQGVGQPQHF.

This CDR3 is CASGGTPNEQFF. The CDR3 DNA reads as TGCGCCAGCGGCGGGACTCCCAATGAGCAGTTCTTC. This rearrangement joins TRBV10-2 to TRBJ2-1; maybe TRBD2 (6 bases). Trimming stripped 8 bases from V and 6 bases from J, with 11 bases between. Germline assignment: CDR1 WSHSY and CDR2 SAAADI. The CDR3 has 12 residues.

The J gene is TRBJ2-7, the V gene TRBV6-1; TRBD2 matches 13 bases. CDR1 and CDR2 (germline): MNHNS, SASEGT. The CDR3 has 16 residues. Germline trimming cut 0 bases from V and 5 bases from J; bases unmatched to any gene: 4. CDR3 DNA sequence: TGTGCCAGCAGTGAAGCGAGGACTAGCGGGAGCGACGAGCAGTACTTC. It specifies CASSEARTSGSDEQYF.

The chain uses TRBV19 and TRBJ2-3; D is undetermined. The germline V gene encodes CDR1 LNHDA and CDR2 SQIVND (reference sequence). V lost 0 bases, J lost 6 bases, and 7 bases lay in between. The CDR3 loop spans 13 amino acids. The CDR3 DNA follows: TGTGCCAGTAGTATAGATCTGAGGGATACGCAGTATTTT. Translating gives CASSIDLRDTQYF.

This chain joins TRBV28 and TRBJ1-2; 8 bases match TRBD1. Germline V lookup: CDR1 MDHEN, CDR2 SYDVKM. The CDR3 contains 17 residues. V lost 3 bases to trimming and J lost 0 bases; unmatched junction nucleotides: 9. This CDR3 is CASSFETGAVANYGYTF. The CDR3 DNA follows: TGTGCCAGCAGTTTCGAGACAGGGGCCGTAGCTAACTATGGCTACACCTTC.

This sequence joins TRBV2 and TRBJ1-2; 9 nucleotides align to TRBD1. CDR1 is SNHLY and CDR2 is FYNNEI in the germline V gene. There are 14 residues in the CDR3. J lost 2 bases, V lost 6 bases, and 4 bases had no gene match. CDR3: CASRPGQGNYGYTF. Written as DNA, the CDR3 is TGTGCCAGCAGGCCCGGACAGGGGAACTATGGCTACACCTTC.

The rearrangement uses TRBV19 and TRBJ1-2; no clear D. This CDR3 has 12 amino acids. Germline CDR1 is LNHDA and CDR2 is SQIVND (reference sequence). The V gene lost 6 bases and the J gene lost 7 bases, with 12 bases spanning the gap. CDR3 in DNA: TGTGCCAGTAGCCCCAACGAGATTGGCTACACCTTC. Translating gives CASSPNEIGYTF. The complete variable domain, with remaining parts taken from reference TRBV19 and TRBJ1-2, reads DGGITQSPKYLFRKEGQNVTLSCEQNLNHDAMYWYRQDPGQGLRLIYYSQIVNDFQKGDIAEGYSVSREKKESFPLTVTSAQKNPTAFYLCASSPNEIGYTFGSGTRLTVV.

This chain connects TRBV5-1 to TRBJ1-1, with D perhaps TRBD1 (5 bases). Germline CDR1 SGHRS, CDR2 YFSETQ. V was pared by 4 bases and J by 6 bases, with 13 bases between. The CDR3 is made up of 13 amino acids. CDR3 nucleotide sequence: TGCGCCAGCAGCGCAGGCAGGGCTGCTGAAGCTTTCTTT. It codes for CASSAGRAAEAFF.

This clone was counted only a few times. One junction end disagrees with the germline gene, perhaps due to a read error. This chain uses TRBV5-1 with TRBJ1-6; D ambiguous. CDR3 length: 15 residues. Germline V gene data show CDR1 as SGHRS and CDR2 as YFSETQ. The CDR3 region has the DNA TGCGCCAGCAGCTTGGCTAACTCCCATAATTCACCCCTCCACTTT. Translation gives CASSLANSHNSPLHF.

CDR3 loop: CASSFEGRYNYGYTF. CDR3 in DNA: TGTGCCAGCAGCTTCGAGGGCAGATATAACTATGGCTACACCTTC. This rearrangement joins TRBV7-2 to TRBJ1-2; D is uncertain. The germline CDR1 and CDR2 sequences are SGHTA and FQGNSA. V shed 3 bases and J shed 1 base, with 12 bases lying between them. The CDR3 spans 15 residues.

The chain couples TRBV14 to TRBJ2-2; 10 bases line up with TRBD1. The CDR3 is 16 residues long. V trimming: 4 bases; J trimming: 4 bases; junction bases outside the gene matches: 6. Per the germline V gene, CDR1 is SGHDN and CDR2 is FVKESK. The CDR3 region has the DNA TGTGCCAGCAGCCGACAGGGGGCACTTTCCACCGGGGAGCTGTTTTTT. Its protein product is CASSRQGALSTGELFF.

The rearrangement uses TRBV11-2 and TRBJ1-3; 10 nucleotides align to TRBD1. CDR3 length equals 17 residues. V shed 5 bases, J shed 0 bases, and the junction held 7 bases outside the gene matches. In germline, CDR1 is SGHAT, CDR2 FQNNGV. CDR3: CASSQTGGYLSGNTIYF. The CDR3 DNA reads TGTGCCAGCAGCCAGACAGGGGGCTACCTCTCTGGAAACACCATATATTTT.

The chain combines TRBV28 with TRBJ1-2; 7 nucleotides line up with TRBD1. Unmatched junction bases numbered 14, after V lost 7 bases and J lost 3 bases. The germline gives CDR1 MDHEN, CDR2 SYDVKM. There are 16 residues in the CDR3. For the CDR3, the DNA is TGTGCCAGCACCAGTGGGACAGAAATCTGGTACTATGGCTACACCTTC. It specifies CASTSGTEIWYYGYTF.

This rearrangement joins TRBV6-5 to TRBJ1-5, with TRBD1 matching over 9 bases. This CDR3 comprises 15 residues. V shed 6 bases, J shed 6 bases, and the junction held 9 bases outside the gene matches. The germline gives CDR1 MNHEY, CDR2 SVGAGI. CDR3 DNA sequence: TGTGCCAGCAGGGCCGGACAGGGGTTGGGTCAGCCCCAGCATTTT. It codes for CASRAGQGLGQPQHF.

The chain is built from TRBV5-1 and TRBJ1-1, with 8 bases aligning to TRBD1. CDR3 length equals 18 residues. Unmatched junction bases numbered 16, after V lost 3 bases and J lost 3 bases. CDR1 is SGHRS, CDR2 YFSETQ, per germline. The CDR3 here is CASSWDRRYLTGDTEAFF. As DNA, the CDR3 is TGCGCCAGCAGCTGGGACCGGCGGTACTTGACAGGGGACACTGAAGCTTTCTTT.

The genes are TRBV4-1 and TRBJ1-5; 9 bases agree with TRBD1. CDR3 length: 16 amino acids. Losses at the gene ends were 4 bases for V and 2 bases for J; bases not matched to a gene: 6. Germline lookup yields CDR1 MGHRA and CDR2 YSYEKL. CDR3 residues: CASSRIQGAGNQPQHF. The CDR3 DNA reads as TGCGCCAGCAGCCGAATACAGGGGGCGGGCAATCAGCCCCAGCATTTT.

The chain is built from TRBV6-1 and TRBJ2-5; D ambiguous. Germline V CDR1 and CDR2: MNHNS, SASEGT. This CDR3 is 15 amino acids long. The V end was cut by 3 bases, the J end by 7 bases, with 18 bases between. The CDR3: CASSDRPGQFGTQYF. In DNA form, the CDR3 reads TGTGCCAGCAGTGACCGGCCAGGCCAGTTCGGGACCCAGTACTTC.

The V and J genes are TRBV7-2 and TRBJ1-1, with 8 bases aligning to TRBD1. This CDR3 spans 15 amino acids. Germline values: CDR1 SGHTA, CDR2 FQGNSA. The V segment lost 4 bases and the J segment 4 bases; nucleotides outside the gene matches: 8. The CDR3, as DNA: TGTGCCAGCAGCTCCTGGACAGGGAAAGGCACTGAAGCTTTCTTT. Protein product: CASSSWTGKGTEAFF.

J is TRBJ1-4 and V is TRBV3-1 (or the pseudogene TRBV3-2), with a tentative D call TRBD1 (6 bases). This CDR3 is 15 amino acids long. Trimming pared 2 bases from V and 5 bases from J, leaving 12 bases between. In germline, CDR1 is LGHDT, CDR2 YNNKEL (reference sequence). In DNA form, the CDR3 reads TGTGCCAGCAGCCAACTGGACAGCTCAAATGAAAAACTGTTTTTT. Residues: CASSQLDSSNEKLFF.

CDR3 DNA sequence: TGTGCCAGCAGCCCCTCCGGTCGTGAAAAACTGTTTTTT. Its protein is CASSPSGREKLFF. The V gene is TRBV6-5, the J gene TRBJ1-4; the D is unclear. The V gene lost 6 bases and the J gene lost 7 bases, with 12 bases spanning the gap. CDR3 size: 13 residues. The germline CDR1 and CDR2 sequences are MNHEY and SVGAGI.

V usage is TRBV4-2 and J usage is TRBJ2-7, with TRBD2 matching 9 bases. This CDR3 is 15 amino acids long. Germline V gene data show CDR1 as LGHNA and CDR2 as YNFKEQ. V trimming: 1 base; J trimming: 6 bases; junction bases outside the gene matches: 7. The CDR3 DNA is TGTGCCAGCAGCCAAGCTCTAGCGGGAAACGGCGAGCAGTACTTC. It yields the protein CASSQALAGNGEQYF.

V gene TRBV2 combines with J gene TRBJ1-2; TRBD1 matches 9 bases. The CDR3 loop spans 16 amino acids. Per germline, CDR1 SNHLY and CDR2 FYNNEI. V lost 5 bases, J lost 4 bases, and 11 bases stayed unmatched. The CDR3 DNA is TGTGCCAGCAGTCCCAATGGGGGACAGGGCGGCTATGGCTACACCTTC. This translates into CASSPNGGQGGYGYTF.

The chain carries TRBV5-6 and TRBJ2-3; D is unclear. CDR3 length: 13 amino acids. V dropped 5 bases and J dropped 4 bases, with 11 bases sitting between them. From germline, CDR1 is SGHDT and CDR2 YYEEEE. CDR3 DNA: TGTGCCAGCAGTCCCTACCGGGCAGATACGCAGTATTTT. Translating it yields CASSPYRADTQYF.

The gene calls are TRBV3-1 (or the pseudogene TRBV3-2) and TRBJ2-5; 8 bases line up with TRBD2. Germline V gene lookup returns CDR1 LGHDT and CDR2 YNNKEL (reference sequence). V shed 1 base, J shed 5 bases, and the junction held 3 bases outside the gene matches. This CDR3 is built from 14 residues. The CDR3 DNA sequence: TGTGCCAGCAGCCAAGTAGCGGGGTGGGAGACCCAGTACTTC. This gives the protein CASSQVAGWETQYF.

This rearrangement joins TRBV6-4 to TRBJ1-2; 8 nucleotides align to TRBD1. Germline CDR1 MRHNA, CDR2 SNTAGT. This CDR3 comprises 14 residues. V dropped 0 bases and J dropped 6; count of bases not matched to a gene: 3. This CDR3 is CASSDSGRGHGYTF. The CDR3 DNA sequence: TGTGCCAGCAGTGACTCCGGCAGGGGGCATGGCTACACCTTC.